Given below is one TCR beta chain in context. Its specificity is not known. The CDR3 has 14 amino acids. Trimming left V 7 bases short and J 3 bases short, with 12 bases between. Germline CDR1 and CDR2: MDHEN and SYDVKM. The data belong to a study of shared clonotypes between healthy human individuals. Study-level points and caveats: When naive CD4 clonotypes were compared across several donors, around 5% were shared. Exclusively blood specimens were collected; tissue repertoires likely differ.

Assay used: immunoSEQ multiplex PCR; TCRdb lists only in-frame clones, some missing. Here the sample spans under 850,000 clones, roughly two thirds being singletons. There were only Caucasian adults among the donors, and all lived in Nashville, Tennessee. The sample was memory CD4+ T cells sorted from blood. Specified subset: CD45RA-negative fraction. The J gene is TRBJ1-4, the V gene TRBV28; D not resolved. This sequence was found in a woman aged 25 to 45 in good health. The CDR3 loop reads CASTYGAANEKLFF. Written as DNA, the CDR3 is TGTGCCAGCACCTACGGCGCGGCTAATGAAAAACTGTTTTTT.